The 22 T cell receptor beta chains in this list originate from one sample, sequenced in a study of blood T cell repertoires in COVID-19. The method was immunoSEQ multiplex PCR; TCRdb's version includes in-frame clones alone and lacks a portion of them. The data hold some 350,000 clones, with roughly 90% observed a single time. The sequenced sample consisted of peripheral blood. The receptors derive from a woman between 65 and 79 years old with COVID-19, enrolled during active disease.

V gene TRBV7-4 combines with J gene TRBJ1-5; TRBD1 agrees at 7 bases. The V and J ends lost 5 bases and 0 bases, in that order; junction bases with no gene match: 4. CDR3 length: 15 amino acids. CDR1 and CDR2 from the germline V gene are SGHVT and SQSDAQ. The CDR3 nucleotides read TGTGCCAGCAGCGCGACAGGGTATAGCAATCAGCCCCAGCATTTT. Amino acid sequence: CASSATGYSNQPQHF.

The rearrangement joins TRBV28 to TRBJ1-2; TRBD1 agrees at 7 bases. This CDR3 has 14 residues. V lost 6 bases to trimming and J lost 5 bases; unmatched junction nucleotides: 9. Germline V gives CDR1 MDHEN, CDR2 SYDVKM. CDR3 DNA sequence: TGTGCCAGCAGGAAAATACAGGGGTGGTATGGCTACACCTTC. Amino acid sequence: CASRKIQGWYGYTF.

The chain recombines TRBV5-1 with TRBJ2-3; 13 bases map to TRBD2. The V gene's germline CDR1 is SGHRS and CDR2 YFSETQ. The CDR3 runs to 15 residues. Trimming cost V 3 bases and J 4 bases; bases outside gene matches: 2. The CDR3 DNA reads TGCGCCAGCAGCTACGGACTAGCGGGGGCAGATACGCAGTATTTT. Translation: CASSYGLAGADTQYF.

This clone appeared a single time. The V and J genes are TRBV6-2 or TRBV6-3 and TRBJ1-1; possibly TRBD1 for D (6 bases). This CDR3 spans 15 amino acids. Germline CDR1 is MNHEY and CDR2 is SVGEGT. The V end lost 0 bases, the J end lost 3 bases, and 11 bases lay between the germline ends. The CDR3 reads CASSYSTTGDTEAFF. CDR3 sequence (DNA): TGTGCCAGCAGTTACTCGACGACAGGCGACACTGAAGCTTTCTTT.

The genes are TRBV2 and TRBJ1-3; no firm D call. The V end lost 7 bases, the J end lost 0 bases, and 19 bases lay between the germline ends. The germline CDR1 and CDR2 sequences are SNHLY and FYNNEI. The CDR3 is 17 amino acids. The CDR3 loop is CASTPSPPSSSGNTIYF. The CDR3 DNA reads as TGTGCCAGCACCCCGAGCCCCCCGTCTAGCTCTGGAAACACCATATATTTT.

V usage is TRBV14 and J usage is TRBJ1-4; tentative D call: TRBD1 (5 bases). The ends were cut back, 4 bases at V and 4 bases at J, with 10 bases in the middle. Looked up from germline, CDR1 is SGHDN and CDR2 is FVKESK. The CDR3 is 14 residues long. CDR3 sequence reads: CASSPQGRNEKLFF. CDR3 bases: TGTGCCAGCAGCCCCCAGGGCCGTAATGAAAAACTGTTTTTT.

The chain uses TRBV5-1 and TRBJ2-3; maybe TRBD2 (6 bases). The CDR3 is 15 amino acids. Trimming took off 1 base at V and 3 bases at J, with 12 bases between the two ends. The V gene's germline CDR1 is SGHRS and CDR2 YFSETQ. CDR3 DNA sequence: TGCGCCAGCAGCTTGACGGGAGACCGAACAGATACGCAGTATTTT. Amino acids: CASSLTGDRTDTQYF.

The chain combines TRBV5-8 with TRBJ2-5; 13 nucleotides align to TRBD2. Germline lookup yields CDR1 SGHTS and CDR2 YDEGEE. Germline trimming cut 4 bases from V and 5 bases from J; bases unmatched to any gene: 2. There are 14 residues in the CDR3. CDR3 loop: CASSGGLAGETQYF. The CDR3 bases are TGTGCCAGCAGCGGGGGACTAGCGGGGGAGACCCAGTACTTC. The full variable domain, with the rest looked up from reference TRBV5-8 and TRBJ2-5, is EAGVTQSPTHLIKTRGQQATLRCSPISGHTSVYWYQQALGLGLQFLLWYDEGEERNRGNFPPRFSGRQFPNYSSELNVNALELEDSALYLCASSGGLAGETQYFGPGTRLLVL.

This clone was recorded only once. The genes are TRBV19 and TRBJ1-1; 9 bases line up with TRBD1. Trimming cost V 3 bases and J 2 bases; bases outside gene matches: 4. Germline V lookup: CDR1 LNHDA, CDR2 SQIVND (reference sequence). The length of the CDR3 is 15 residues. The CDR3 loop is CASSMVTGGNTEAFF. CDR3 DNA: TGTGCCAGTAGTATGGTCACAGGGGGCAACACTGAAGCTTTCTTT. Using reference TRBV19 and TRBJ1-1 for the parts outside the CDR3, the full variable domain is DGGITQSPKYLFRKEGQNVTLSCEQNLNHDAMYWYRQDPGQGLRLIYYSQIVNDFQKGDIAEGYSVSREKKESFPLTVTSAQKNPTAFYLCASSMVTGGNTEAFFGQGTRLTVV.

This clone appeared a single time. The rearrangement joins TRBV7-2 to TRBJ2-3; tentative D call: TRBD2 (5 bases). CDR3 length equals 14 residues. Germline lookup yields CDR1 SGHTA and CDR2 FQGNSA. V was shortened by 3 bases and J by 3 bases, with 10 bases between the two germline ends. The CDR3, as DNA: TGTGCCAGCAGCTTCGGGAAGATTACAGATACGCAGTATTTT. Its translation: CASSFGKITDTQYF.

A remark on this clone: This sample includes further DNA sequences coding for the same CDR3. V is TRBV12-3 or TRBV12-4 and J is TRBJ1-1; D is undetermined. The V and J ends lost 3 bases and 5 bases respectively, with 7 bases between them. This CDR3 contains 12 residues. The CDR3: CASSLSGTEAFF. The DNA for the CDR3 is TGTGCCAGCAGTTTGTCGGGGACTGAAGCTTTCTTT.

The V gene is TRBV2, the J gene TRBJ1-1; D possibly corresponds to TRBD1 (5 bases). Trimming stripped 5 bases from V and 0 bases from J, with 10 bases between. In germline, CDR1 is SNHLY, CDR2 FYNNEI. The CDR3 sequence is 14 residues long. DNA of the CDR3: TGTGCCAGCAGTACGAAGGGGCTGAACACTGAAGCTTTCTTT. It codes for CASSTKGLNTEAFF.

As for this clone: An end of the junction differs from the germline gene, which may be a read error. The chain carries TRBV24-1 and TRBJ1-2; a possible D gene is TRBD1 (5 bases). The CDR3 totals 15 residues. Germline V gene data show CDR1 as KGHDR and CDR2 as SFDVKD. CDR3 in amino acids: CATRDSKGQNYGYTF. CDR3 bases: TGTGCCACCAGAGATTCGAAGGGGCAAAACTATGGCTACACCTTC.

This clone occurred once. The rearrangement links TRBV6-1 to TRBJ1-1, with a possible D match to TRBD1 (6 bases). This CDR3 comprises 15 residues. V was trimmed by 3 bases and J by 6 bases, leaving 17 bases between them. CDR1 and CDR2 from the germline V gene are MNHNS and SASEGT. The CDR3 is CASSDKGQLKPEAFF. DNA of the CDR3: TGTGCCAGCAGTGATAAAGGACAGCTGAAACCTGAAGCTTTCTTT.

This clone was counted only a few times. The chain joins TRBV19 to TRBJ1-2; the match to TRBD1 covers 8 bases. CDR3 length: 13 amino acids. J lost 5 bases, V lost 7 bases, and 6 bases had no gene match. Germline loops: CDR1 LNHDA, CDR2 SQIVND (reference sequence). The CDR3 bases are TGTGCCAGTACTACAGGGGGGATATATGGCTACACCTTC. It translates to CASTTGGIYGYTF.

This CDR3 reads CASSPGTGLNEKLFF. Here the CDR3 DNA reads TGTGCCAGCAGCCCCGGGACAGGTCTAAATGAAAAACTGTTTTTT. The chain couples TRBV9 to TRBJ1-4, with 8 nucleotides matching TRBD1. This CDR3 is 15 amino acids long. Trimming removed 4 bases from V and 5 bases from J; junction bases left unmatched: 7. Germline V lookup: CDR1 SGDLS, CDR2 YYNGEE.

The J gene is TRBJ1-5, the V gene TRBV6-1; D gene ambiguous. Trimming cost V 3 bases and J 0 bases, with 6 bases left between them. CDR3 length: 14 residues. Germline CDR1 is MNHNS and CDR2 is SASEGT. CDR3 coding DNA: TGTGCCAGCAGTGAGGGGAGTAGCAATCAGCCCCAGCATTTT. It encodes CASSEGSSNQPQHF.

This clone showed up just once. The chain combines TRBV30 with TRBJ1-6, with unresolved D. Deletions cut 0 bases from V and 10 bases from J, with 13 bases between. CDR1 is GTSNPN, CDR2 SVGIG, per germline (reference sequence). The CDR3 length is 14 residues. The CDR3 DNA follows: TGTGCCTGGAGTGTACGAGGTGGGTTCTCACCCCTCCACTTT. Encoded protein: CAWSVRGGFSPLHF. The variable domain in full, completed from reference TRBV30 and TRBJ1-6, reads SQTIHQWPATLVQPVGSPLSLECTVEGTSNPNLYWYRQAAGRGLQLLFYSVGIGQISSEVPQNLSASRPQDRQFILSSKKLLLSDSGFYLCAWSVRGGFSPLHFGNGTRLTVT.

The chain combines TRBV4-2 with TRBJ2-1; no clear D. Germline V CDR1 and CDR2: LGHNA, YNFKEQ. The CDR3 runs to 12 residues. V lost 4 bases and J 10 bases, leaving 11 bases between the germline ends. The DNA of the CDR3 is TGTGCCAGCAGCCCCTACAGTAAGGAGCAGTTCTTC. It translates to CASSPYSKEQFF.

The chain uses TRBV4-1 and TRBJ1-2; possible D gene TRBD1, 5 bases. This CDR3 region has 14 residues. Germline V gene sequence: CDR1 MGHRA, CDR2 YSYEKL. Between the trimmed V and J ends, which lost 1 base and 8 bases, there was a span of 14 bases. This chain's CDR3 is CASSQATTGRGYTF. The CDR3 DNA follows: TGCGCCAGCAGCCAAGCGACAACAGGTCGGGGCTACACCTTC.

The V call is TRBV28, the J call TRBJ1-3; no firm D call. The CDR3 totals 14 residues. Germline CDR1 MDHEN, CDR2 SYDVKM. V lost 3 bases, J lost 0 bases, and 6 bases lay in between. The CDR3 loop reads CASSFFPSGNTIYF. In nucleotides, the CDR3 is TGTGCCAGCAGTTTCTTTCCCTCTGGAAACACCATATATTTT.

The V and J genes are TRBV30 and TRBJ1-2, with D perhaps TRBD1 (6 bases). Trimming stripped 1 base from V and 11 bases from J, with 23 bases between. The CDR3 contains 15 residues. Per the germline V gene, CDR1 is GTSNPN and CDR2 is SVGIG (reference sequence). The CDR3 sequence: CAWSGWSLQGEWYTF. The CDR3 DNA follows: TGTGCCTGGAGTGGTTGGTCCTTACAGGGAGAGTGGTACACCTTC.